The 31 T cell receptor beta chains below were found in one sample sequenced in a study of a mutant IDH1 vaccine in newly diagnosed glioma. Their specific antigens are unknown. Time point described: week 47, end of study. Alongside topical imiquimod, each dose of vaccine comprised 300 ug of mutant IDH1 20-mer peptide. The table came from immunoSEQ multiplex PCR; TCRdb's copy has only in-frame clones and leaves some out. Here the sample spans tens of thousands of clones, about 75% being singletons. The material sequenced was PBMCs, taken from a glioma patient whose treatment included an IDH1 peptide vaccine. These receptors were collected from a middle-aged man with glioma.

This clone appeared once. The V call is TRBV5-1, the J call TRBJ2-7; maybe TRBD2 (6 bases). Trimming left V 4 bases short and J 4 bases short, with 18 bases between. The CDR3 runs 15 residues. In germline, CDR1 is SGHRS, CDR2 YFSETQ. In nucleotides, the CDR3 is TGCGCCAGCAGCCCGCGGGGCGCGGAGGGGTACGAGCAGTACGTC. Amino acid sequence: CASSPRGAEGYEQYV.

This clone turned up a few times. V gene TRBV5-1 combines with J gene TRBJ1-1; D possibly corresponds to TRBD1 (6 bases). The CDR3 sequence is 14 residues long. The V end was cut by 3 bases, the J end by 1 base, with 10 bases between. Germline V lookup: CDR1 SGHRS, CDR2 YFSETQ. The CDR3: CASSSDSANTEAFF. CDR3 nucleotides: TGCGCCAGCAGCTCGGACAGTGCGAACACTGAAGCTTTCTTT.

The genes are TRBV9 and TRBJ2-7; TRBD1 might be the D (6 bases). V gave up 0 bases and J gave up 4 bases, with 14 bases separating them. Germline V gene lookup returns CDR1 SGDLS and CDR2 YYNGEE. This CDR3 region has 15 residues. CDR3 nucleotide sequence: TGTGCCAGCAGCGTAGTGTCAGGGGTGGGATACGAGCAGTACTTC. The encoded protein is CASSVVSGVGYEQYF.

The CDR3 DNA reads TGTGCCAGCAGCCCCTTAAGCGGCGAGCAGTACTTC. Protein product: CASSPLSGEQYF. This rearrangement joins TRBV14 to TRBJ2-7, with a weak D call TRBD2 (5 bases). CDR3 length equals 12 residues. V was shortened by 4 bases and J by 6 bases, with 10 bases between the two germline ends. Germline lookup yields CDR1 SGHDN and CDR2 FVKESK. Drawing the rest from reference TRBV14 and TRBJ2-7, the complete variable domain is EAGVTQFPSHSVIEKGQTVTLRCDPISGHDNLYWYRRVMGKEIKFLLHFVKESKQDESGMPNNRFLAERTGGTYSTLKVQPAELEDSGVYFCASSPLSGEQYFGPGTRLTVT.

This sequence joins TRBV19 and TRBJ2-3; D gene uncertain. V lost 5 bases to trimming and J lost 6 bases, with 9 bases between them. From germline, CDR1 is LNHDA and CDR2 SQIVND (reference sequence). The CDR3 runs 12 residues. CDR3 loop: CASSPEPDTQYF. In nucleotides, the CDR3 is TGTGCCAGTAGTCCCGAGCCCGATACGCAGTATTTT.

The rearrangement uses TRBV2 and TRBJ2-3; D is ambiguous. From germline, CDR1 is SNHLY and CDR2 FYNNEI. V was shortened by 3 bases and J by 0 bases, with 4 bases between the two germline ends. The CDR3 runs 13 residues. The CDR3 loop reads CASSEGSTDTQYF. Written as DNA, the CDR3 is TGTGCCAGCAGTGAGGGTAGCACAGATACGCAGTATTTT.

The rearrangement joins TRBV19 to TRBJ2-7; 10 bases map to TRBD2. There are 15 residues in the CDR3. Germline assignment: CDR1 LNHDA and CDR2 SQIVND (reference sequence). Losses at the gene ends were 2 bases for V and 1 base for J; bases not matched to a gene: 2. CDR3 sequence: CASSISAGGSYEQYV. DNA of the CDR3: TGTGCCAGTAGTATATCAGCGGGAGGGTCCTACGAGCAGTACGTC.

This clone showed up just a few times. The chain has TRBV5-8 and TRBJ2-1; 9 positions match TRBD2. The V segment lost 5 bases and the J segment 0 bases; nucleotides outside the gene matches: 12. Germline V lookup: CDR1 SGHTS, CDR2 YDEGEE. The CDR3 is 18 amino acids. CDR3 amino acids: CASRGLAGSPSSYNEQFF. The CDR3, as DNA: TGTGCCAGCAGGGGGCTAGCGGGATCACCCAGCTCCTACAATGAGCAGTTCTTC.

V gene TRBV11-3 combines with J gene TRBJ2-1; 10 bases line up with TRBD2. The germline V gene encodes CDR1 SGHNT and CDR2 YENEEA. CDR3 length: 15 residues. The V gene end was trimmed by 1 base and the J gene end by 7 bases; junction bases not matched to a gene: 4. CDR3 DNA sequence: TGTGCCAGCAGCTTAGGAGCTAGCGGGGGAAATGAGCAGTTCTTC. As protein: CASSLGASGGNEQFF. Full variable domain (outside the CDR3, taken from reference TRBV11-3 and TRBJ2-1): EAGVVQSPRYKIIEKKQPVAFWCNPISGHNTLYWYLQNLGQGPELLIRYENEEAVDDSQLPKDRFSAERLKGVDSTLKIQPAELGDSAVYLCASSLGASGGNEQFFGPGTRLTVL.

This clone was observed a handful of times. The CDR3 protein is CAFSVGTDTQYF. CDR3 in DNA: TGTGCCTTCAGTGTGGGCACAGATACGCAGTATTTT. The V gene is TRBV7-9, the J gene TRBJ2-3; D gene uncertain. This CDR3 has 12 amino acids. Germline-derived CDR1 and CDR2 are SEHNR and FQNEAQ (reference sequence). Trimming took off 11 bases at V and 1 base at J, with 10 bases between the two ends.

V gene TRBV7-9 combines with J gene TRBJ1-2; TRBD1 matches at 7 bases. Germline CDR1 is SEHNR and CDR2 is FQNEAQ (reference sequence). Trimming at V came to 4 bases and at J to 8 bases, leaving 7 bases not matched to a gene. This CDR3 spans 13 amino acids. Here the CDR3 DNA reads TGTGCCAGCAGCTGGACAGGCTCAGTCGGCTACACCTTC. Translating gives CASSWTGSVGYTF.

The gene calls are TRBV10-3 and TRBJ2-3, with D perhaps TRBD1 or TRBD2 (5 bases each). The CDR3 covers 14 residues. Between the trimmed V and J ends, which lost 9 bases and 2 bases, there was a span of 15 bases. Germline values: CDR1 ENHRY, CDR2 SYGVKD. This CDR3 is CAISPGTNTDTQYF. CDR3 in DNA: TGTGCCATTTCGCCGGGGACGAACACAGATACGCAGTATTTT.

This sequence joins TRBV6-5 and TRBJ2-3; D is unresolved. CDR3 length: 14 residues. Germline V gene sequence: CDR1 MNHEY, CDR2 SVGAGI. V was cut by 4 bases and J by 1 base, with 9 bases left in between. This chain's CDR3 is CASSLTVGTDTQYF. The CDR3 DNA reads as TGTGCCAGCAGTTTGACTGTAGGCACAGATACGCAGTATTTT.

This clone showed up just once. This sequence joins TRBV6-5 and TRBJ1-2; D unclear. V lost 4 bases and J 4 bases, leaving 16 bases between the germline ends. The CDR3 contains 15 residues. Germline assignment: CDR1 MNHEY and CDR2 SVGAGI. CDR3 amino acids: CASSSPPLGGYGYTF. CDR3 bases: TGTGCCAGCAGTTCCCCGCCCCTGGGTGGCTATGGCTACACCTTC.

This clone has only one observation. The chain has TRBV10-3 and TRBJ2-5, with D perhaps TRBD1 (5 bases). The CDR3 is made up of 13 amino acids. V dropped 6 bases and J dropped 3 bases, with 11 bases sitting between them. Germline values: CDR1 ENHRY, CDR2 SYGVKD. CDR3 coding DNA: TGTGCCATCAGCGTGCCAGGGAAAGAGACCCAGTACTTC. Translating it yields CAISVPGKETQYF.

This sequence joins TRBV19 and TRBJ1-1; D is unresolved. Germline CDR1 reads LNHDA; CDR2 reads SQIVND (reference sequence). The CDR3 length is 11 residues. V lost 7 bases, J lost 8 bases, and 11 bases lay in between. The chain's CDR3 is CASNRNQEAFF. CDR3 in DNA: TGTGCCAGTAACCGCAACCAGGAAGCTTTCTTT.

This clone has only a few counts. The chain links TRBV7-9 to TRBJ1-3, with D unclear. The V gene's germline CDR1 is SEHNR and CDR2 FQNEAQ (reference sequence). The CDR3 extends over 14 amino acids. V was pared by 5 bases and J by 0 bases, with 8 bases between. This CDR3 reads CASSHDASGNTIYF. The CDR3 DNA is TGTGCCAGCAGCCATGATGCCTCTGGAAACACCATATATTTT.

As for this clone: Germline and junction disagree at one end, which may indicate a read error. The V gene is TRBV19, the J gene TRBJ2-1, with D tentatively TRBD2 (5 bases). CDR3 length: 13 residues. The germline V gene has CDR1 LNHDA and CDR2 SQIVND (reference sequence). The CDR3: CASTRADYTEQFF. The CDR3 DNA is TGTGCCAGTACCCGCGCTGACTACACTGAGCAGTTCTTC.

This rearrangement joins TRBV19 to TRBJ1-2; 11 bases line up with TRBD1. V lost 8 bases to trimming and J lost 1 base; unmatched junction nucleotides: 9. Germline V gene data show CDR1 as LNHDA and CDR2 as SQIVND (reference sequence). The CDR3 has 16 residues. The DNA of the CDR3 is TGTGCCAGTTTCTCAGCGGGACAGGGGGATAACTATGGCTACACCTTC. The encoded protein is CASFSAGQGDNYGYTF.

This clone is a singleton in its sample. The chain recombines TRBV7-9 with TRBJ2-5; D call uncertain. The CDR3 is 13 residues long. Germline CDR1 reads SEHNR; CDR2 reads FQNEAQ (reference sequence). The V gene lost 1 base and the J gene lost 3 bases, with 6 bases spanning the gap. The CDR3 loop is CASSLGQKETQYF. In nucleotides, the CDR3 is TGTGCCAGCAGCTTAGGCCAGAAAGAGACCCAGTACTTC.

The chain carries TRBV5-4 and TRBJ2-2; 9 bases are a match to TRBD2. V gave up 0 bases and J gave up 8 bases; unmatched junction bases: 5. This CDR3 is built from 15 residues. Per germline, CDR1 SGHNT and CDR2 YYREEE (reference sequence). The DNA for the CDR3 is TGTGCCAGCAGCTTGGGACTAGCGGAGAGAGGGGAGCTGTTTTTT. The encoded protein is CASSLGLAERGELFF. Together with reference TRBV5-4 and TRBJ2-2, the CDR3 gives the full variable domain: ETGVTQSPTHLIKTRGQQVTLRCSSQSGHNTVSWYQQALGQGPQFIFQYYREEENGRGNFPPRFSGLQFPNYSSELNVNALELDDSALYLCASSLGLAERGELFFGEGSRLTVL.

V is TRBV11-2 and J is TRBJ2-6, with a possible D match to TRBD1 (5 bases). The CDR3 length is 17 residues. CDR1 and CDR2 from the germline V gene are SGHAT and FQNNGV. V lost 0 bases and J 4 bases, leaving 13 bases between the germline ends. Here the CDR3 reads CASSLDRSGSGANVLTF. The CDR3 nucleotides read TGTGCCAGCAGCTTAGATCGATCAGGGTCCGGGGCCAACGTCCTGACTTTC.

The rearrangement links TRBV7-9 to TRBJ1-1, with TRBD1 identical over 8 bases. The V gene end was trimmed by 5 bases and the J gene end by 1 base; junction bases not matched to a gene: 6. The CDR3 length is 15 residues. Germline CDR1 SEHNR, CDR2 FQNEAQ (reference sequence). CDR3 sequence reads: CASSGRQGSNTEAFF. In nucleotides, the CDR3 is TGTGCCAGCAGCGGCAGACAGGGGTCGAACACTGAAGCTTTCTTT.

The chain joins TRBV28 to TRBJ2-1; 12 bases match TRBD1. J was trimmed by 8 bases and V by 7 bases; bases with no gene match: 9. The CDR3 contains 15 residues. Germline CDR1 is MDHEN and CDR2 is SYDVKM. In nucleotides, the CDR3 is TGTGCCAGCACCCTCGGTGGGACAGGGGGCGATGAGCAGTTCTTC. Protein sequence: CASTLGGTGGDEQFF.

This clone showed up just a few times. V and J are TRBV7-2 and TRBJ1-5; D not certain. V lost 1 base to trimming and J lost 4 bases, with 8 bases between them. The V gene's germline CDR1 is SGHTA and CDR2 FQGNSA. The CDR3 extends over 14 amino acids. The DNA of the CDR3 is TGTGCCAGCAGCTTAGTCCCGTTAAATCAGCCCCAGCATTTT. Its protein is CASSLVPLNQPQHF.

This clone has just a few counts. The CDR3 DNA sequence: TGTGCCAGCAGCCCATATCTGACAAGGGGAGGGACTGAAGCTTTCTTT. Its translation is CASSPYLTRGGTEAFF. This chain joins TRBV14 and TRBJ1-1; tentative D call: TRBD1 (5 bases). Germline V lookup: CDR1 SGHDN, CDR2 FVKESK. V lost 4 bases to trimming and J lost 5 bases, with 20 bases between them. CDR3 length equals 16 residues.

This rearrangement joins TRBV5-1 to TRBJ2-5; D is unresolved. The CDR3 consists of 14 residues. Trimming cost V 4 bases and J 2 bases, with 12 bases left between them. Per the germline V gene, CDR1 is SGHRS and CDR2 is YFSETQ. The CDR3 sequence is CASSPDGHQETQYF. CDR3 DNA sequence: TGCGCCAGCAGCCCCGATGGGCATCAAGAGACCCAGTACTTC.

This clone was counted only a few times. The genes are TRBV27 and TRBJ1-2; TRBD1 might be the D (5 bases). CDR1 MNHEY and CDR2 SMNVEV come from the germline V gene (reference sequence). V lost 6 bases and J lost 6, with 17 bases in between. The CDR3 runs 14 residues. The CDR3 sequence is CASSPSGGWDGYTF. DNA for the CDR3: TGTGCCAGCAGCCCTAGCGGGGGGTGGGATGGCTACACCTTC.

CDR3 sequence reads: CASSIGSRSPYNEQFF. CDR3 DNA sequence: TGTGCCAGTAGTATAGGTTCCCGCTCTCCATACAATGAGCAGTTCTTC. This sequence joins TRBV19 and TRBJ2-1; D ambiguous. V lost 1 base, J lost 4 bases, and 14 bases lay in between. Germline CDR1 and CDR2: LNHDA and SQIVND (reference sequence). This CDR3 spans 16 amino acids.

Comments on this clone: Additional DNA sequences in this sample encode the identical CDR3. The CDR3 region has the DNA TGCGCCAGCAGCCCGAGCGGGAGGACAGATACGCAGTATTTT. Protein: CASSPSGRTDTQYF. The chain combines TRBV5-1 with TRBJ2-3, with 9 bases that match TRBD2. The J segment lost 3 bases and the V segment lost 4 bases, leaving 3 bases of the junction unmatched. CDR3 length equals 14 residues. Germline V lookup: CDR1 SGHRS, CDR2 YFSETQ.

This clone showed up just a few times. The chain carries TRBV5-1 and TRBJ2-1, with 10 nucleotides matching TRBD2. Germline trimming cut 4 bases from V and 2 bases from J; bases unmatched to any gene: 6. The germline gives CDR1 SGHRS, CDR2 YFSETQ. CDR3 size: 16 residues. This CDR3 reads CASSPSTSGTYNEQFF. CDR3 bases: TGCGCCAGCAGCCCTTCCACTAGCGGGACCTACAATGAGCAGTTCTTC.